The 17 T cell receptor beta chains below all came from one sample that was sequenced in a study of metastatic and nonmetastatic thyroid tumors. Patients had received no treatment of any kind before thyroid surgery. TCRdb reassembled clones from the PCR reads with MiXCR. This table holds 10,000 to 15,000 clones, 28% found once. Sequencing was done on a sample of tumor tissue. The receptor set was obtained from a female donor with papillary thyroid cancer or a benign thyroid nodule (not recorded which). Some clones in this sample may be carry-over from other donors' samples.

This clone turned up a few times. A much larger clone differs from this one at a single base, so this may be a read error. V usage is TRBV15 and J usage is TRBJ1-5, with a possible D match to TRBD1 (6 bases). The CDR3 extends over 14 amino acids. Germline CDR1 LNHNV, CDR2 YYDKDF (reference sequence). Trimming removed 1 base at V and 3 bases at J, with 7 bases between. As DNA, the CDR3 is TGTGCCACCAGCAGAGGGGACATCAATCAGCCCCAGCATTTT. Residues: CATSRGDINQPQHF.

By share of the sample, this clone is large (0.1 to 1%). The DNA of the CDR3 is TGCGCCAGCAGTGTGCGGGAGAGGTACGAGCAGTACTTC. Residues: CASSVRERYEQYF. The chain couples TRBV10-2 to TRBJ2-7, with 7 bases matching TRBD2. Germline V CDR1 and CDR2: WSHSY, SAAADI. This CDR3 comprises 13 residues. The V and J ends lost 4 bases and 4 bases, in that order; junction bases with no gene match: 4.

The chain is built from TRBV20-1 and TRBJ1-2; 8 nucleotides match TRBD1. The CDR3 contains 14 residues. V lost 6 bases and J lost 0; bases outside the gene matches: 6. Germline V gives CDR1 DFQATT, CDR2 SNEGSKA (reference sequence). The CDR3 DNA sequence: TGCAGTGCCTTCGGGACAGGAGCTAACTATGGCTACACCTTC. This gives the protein CSAFGTGANYGYTF.

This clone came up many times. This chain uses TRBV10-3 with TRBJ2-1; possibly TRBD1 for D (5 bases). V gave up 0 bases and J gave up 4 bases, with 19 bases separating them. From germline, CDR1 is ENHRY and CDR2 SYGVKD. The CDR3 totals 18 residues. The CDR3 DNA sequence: TGTGCCATCAGTGAGTCGAAGGGCGCCAGGGCCCAATACAATGAGCAGTTCTTC. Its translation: CAISESKGARAQYNEQFF.

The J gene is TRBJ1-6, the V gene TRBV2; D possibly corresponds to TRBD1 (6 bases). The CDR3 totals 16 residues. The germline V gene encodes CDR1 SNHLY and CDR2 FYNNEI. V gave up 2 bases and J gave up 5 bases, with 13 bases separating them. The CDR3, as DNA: TGTGCCAGCAGTGAATCCCCAGGGGCAAATAATTCACCCCTCCACTTT. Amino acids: CASSESPGANNSPLHF.

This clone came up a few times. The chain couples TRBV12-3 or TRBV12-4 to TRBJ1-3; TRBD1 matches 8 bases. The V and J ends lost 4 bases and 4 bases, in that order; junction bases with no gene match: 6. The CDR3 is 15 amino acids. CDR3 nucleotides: TGTGCCAGCAGTTACTCCGGGACAGGCGGAAACACCATATATTTT. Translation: CASSYSGTGGNTIYF.

In nucleotides, the CDR3 is TGTGCCAGCAGGGGGGACAGCTCCTACAATGAGCAGTTCTTC. Protein product: CASRGDSSYNEQFF. This sequence joins TRBV28 and TRBJ2-1; 7 bases line up with TRBD1. V gave up 6 bases and J gave up 0 bases; unmatched junction bases: 2. This CDR3 region has 14 residues. Germline V gene sequence: CDR1 MDHEN, CDR2 SYDVKM. The full variable domain, completed using reference TRBV28 and TRBJ2-1, is DVKVTQSSRYLVKRTGEKVFLECVQDMDHENMFWYRQDPGLGLRLIYFSYDVKMKEKGDIPEGYSVSREKKERFSLILESASTNQTSMYLCASRGDSSYNEQFFGPGTRLTVL.

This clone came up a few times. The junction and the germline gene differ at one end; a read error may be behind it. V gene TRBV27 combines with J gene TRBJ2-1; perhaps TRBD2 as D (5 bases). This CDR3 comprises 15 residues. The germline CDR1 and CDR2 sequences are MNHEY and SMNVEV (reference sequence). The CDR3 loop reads CANSLSGSNGDVRFF. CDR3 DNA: TGTGCCAACAGTTTAAGCGGTTCGAACGGAGATGTACGGTTCTTC.

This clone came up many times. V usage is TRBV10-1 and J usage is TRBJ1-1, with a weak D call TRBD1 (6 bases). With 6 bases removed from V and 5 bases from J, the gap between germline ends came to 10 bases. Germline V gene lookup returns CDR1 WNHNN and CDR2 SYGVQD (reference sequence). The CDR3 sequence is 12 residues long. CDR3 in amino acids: CASSTGKTEAFF. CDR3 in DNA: TGCGCCAGCAGCACAGGGAAAACTGAAGCTTTCTTT.

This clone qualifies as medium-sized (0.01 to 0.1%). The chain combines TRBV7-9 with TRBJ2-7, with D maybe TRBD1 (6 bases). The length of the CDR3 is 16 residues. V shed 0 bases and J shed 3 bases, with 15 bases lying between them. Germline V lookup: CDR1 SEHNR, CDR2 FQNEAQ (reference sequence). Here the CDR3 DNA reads TGTGCCAGCAGCTTAGCTCTTCAGGGACAATTCTACGAGCAGTACTTC. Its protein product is CASSLALQGQFYEQYF. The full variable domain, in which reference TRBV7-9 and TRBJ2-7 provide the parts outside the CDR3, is DTGVSQNPRHKITKRGQNVTFRCDPISEHNRLYWYRQTLGQGPEFLTYFQNEAQLEKSRLLSDRFSAERPKGSFSTLEIQRTEQGDSAMYLCASSLALQGQFYEQYFGPGTRLTVT.

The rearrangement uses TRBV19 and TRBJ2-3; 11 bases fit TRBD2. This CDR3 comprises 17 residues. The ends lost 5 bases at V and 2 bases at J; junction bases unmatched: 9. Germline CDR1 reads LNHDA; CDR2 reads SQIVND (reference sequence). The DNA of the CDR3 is TGTGCCAGTAGTCGCCCTTTACTAGCGGGAGACACAGATACGCAGTATTTT. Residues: CASSRPLLAGDTDTQYF.

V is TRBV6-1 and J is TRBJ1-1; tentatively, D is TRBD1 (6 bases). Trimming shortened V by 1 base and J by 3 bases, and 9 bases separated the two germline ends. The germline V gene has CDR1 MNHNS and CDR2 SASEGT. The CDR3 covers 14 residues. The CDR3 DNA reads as TGTGCCAGCAGTGAAGGGGGGGGCCACACTGAAGCTTTCTTT. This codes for CASSEGGGHTEAFF.

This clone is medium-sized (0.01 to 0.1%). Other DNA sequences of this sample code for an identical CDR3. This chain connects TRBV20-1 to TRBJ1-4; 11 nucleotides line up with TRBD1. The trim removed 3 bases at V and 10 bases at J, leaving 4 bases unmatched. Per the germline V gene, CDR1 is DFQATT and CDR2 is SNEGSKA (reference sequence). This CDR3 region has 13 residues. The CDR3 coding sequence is TGCAGTGCTAGGGACAGGGGGCGATTAAAACTGTTTTTT. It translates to CSARDRGRLKLFF.

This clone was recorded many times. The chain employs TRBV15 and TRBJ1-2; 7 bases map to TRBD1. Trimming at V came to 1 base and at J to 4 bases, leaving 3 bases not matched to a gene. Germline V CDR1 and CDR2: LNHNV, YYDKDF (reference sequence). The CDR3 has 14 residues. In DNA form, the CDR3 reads TGTGCCACCAGCAGAGGGACAGGAACCTATGGCTACACCTTC. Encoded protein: CATSRGTGTYGYTF.

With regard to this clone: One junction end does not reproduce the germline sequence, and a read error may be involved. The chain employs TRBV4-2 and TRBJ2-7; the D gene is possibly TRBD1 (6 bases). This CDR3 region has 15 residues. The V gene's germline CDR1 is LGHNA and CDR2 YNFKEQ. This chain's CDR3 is CASSQPVQGTYERYF. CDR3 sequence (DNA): TGTGCCAGCAGCCAACCGGTACAGGGAACTTACGAGCGGTACTTC.

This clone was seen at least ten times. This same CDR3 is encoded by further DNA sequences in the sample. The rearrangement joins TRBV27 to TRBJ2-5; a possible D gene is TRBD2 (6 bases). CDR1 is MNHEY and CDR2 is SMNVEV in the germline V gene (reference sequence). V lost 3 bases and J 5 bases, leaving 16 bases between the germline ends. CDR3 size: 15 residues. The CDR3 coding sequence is TGTGCCAGCAGTTTCGGGGGTCGACATATTGAGACCCAGTACTTC. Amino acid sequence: CASSFGGRHIETQYF.

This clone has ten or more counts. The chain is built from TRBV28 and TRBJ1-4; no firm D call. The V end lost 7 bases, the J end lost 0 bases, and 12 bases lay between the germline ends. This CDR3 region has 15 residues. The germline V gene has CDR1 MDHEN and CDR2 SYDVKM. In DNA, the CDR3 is TGTGCCAGCACCCCCCCTTGGGCAACTAATGAAAAACTGTTTTTT. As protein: CASTPPWATNEKLFF.